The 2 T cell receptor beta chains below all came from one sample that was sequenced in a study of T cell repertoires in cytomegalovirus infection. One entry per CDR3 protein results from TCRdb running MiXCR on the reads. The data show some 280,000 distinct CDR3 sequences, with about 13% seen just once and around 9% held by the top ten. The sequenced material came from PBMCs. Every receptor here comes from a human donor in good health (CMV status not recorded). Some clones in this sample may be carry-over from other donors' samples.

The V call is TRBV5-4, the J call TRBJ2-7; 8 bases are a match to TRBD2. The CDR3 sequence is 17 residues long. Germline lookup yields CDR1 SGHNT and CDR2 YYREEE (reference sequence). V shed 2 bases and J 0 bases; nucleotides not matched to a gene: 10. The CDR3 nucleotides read TGTGCCAGCAGCTTCCCAAATTACGGGAGGGACTCCTACGAGCAGTACTTC. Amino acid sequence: CASSFPNYGRDSYEQYF.

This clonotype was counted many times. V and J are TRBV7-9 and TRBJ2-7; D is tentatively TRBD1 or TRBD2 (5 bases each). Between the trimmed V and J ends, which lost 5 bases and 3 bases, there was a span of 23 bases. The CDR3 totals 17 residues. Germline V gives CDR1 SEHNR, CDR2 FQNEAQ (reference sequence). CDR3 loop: CASSTPESGGTIYEQYF. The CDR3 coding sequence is TGTGCCAGCAGCACCCCAGAATCCGGTGGGACCATCTACGAGCAGTACTTC.